The clone carrying this T cell receptor beta chain was picked up a small number of times. After extraction with the RNeasy kit, roughly 0.45 to 1 ug of the RNA was reverse transcribed using random hexamers. Via MiXCR, TCRdb re-called the immunoSEQ multiplex PCR reads, giving one row per CDR3 protein. The sample has 130,000 or so distinct CDR3 sequences, about 90% seen once. The CDR3 contains 12 residues. Trimming pared 2 bases from V and 1 base from J, leaving 5 bases between. Germline CDR1 reads DFQATT; CDR2 reads SNEGSKA (reference sequence). This specimen belongs to a study of CD8 T cells in Susac syndrome.

Material for sequencing was CD8+ T cells from PBMCs. The clonotype comes from a human donor with multiple sclerosis. This chain joins TRBV20-1 and TRBJ1-1, with D unclear. CDR3 nucleotide sequence: TGCAGTGCTAGACGTGAGAACACTGAAGCTTTCTTT. This sequence encodes CSARRENTEAFF.